The clone carrying this T cell receptor (beta chain) was observed a handful of times. Antigen: not known. The data are from a study of T cells after yellow fever vaccination. Study background: SMART-Seq v4 Ultra Low Input handled preparation of low-cell-number fractions.

Study observations and caveats: Most clones from primary vaccination were detected again post-booster (just under 97% CD4, around 90% CD8). A small share of clonotypes appeared in both CD4 and CD8 compartments.

The CDR3 length is 14 residues. V lost 5 bases and J lost 2; bases outside the gene matches: 4. Germline loops: CDR1 SGHTA, CDR2 FQGNSA. Using its own MiXCR run on the 5' RACE reads, TCRdb lists one record per CDR3 protein. This table holds around 550,000 distinct CDR3 sequences, under 25% found once. The TCR was taken from a man aged 25-45 years who received the YFV17D yellow fever vaccine. Specimen: PBMCs, collected 15 days after the yellow fever booster vaccination. The rearrangement uses TRBV7-2 and TRBJ2-3; 7 nucleotides match TRBD2. CDR3 DNA sequence: TGTGCCAGCAGCCCTAGCGGACACACAGATACGCAGTATTTT. Its protein product is CASSPSGHTDTQYF.